The clone carrying this TCR beta chain was recorded a few times. What it recognizes is unknown. These data belong to a study of T cells after yellow fever vaccination. The germline V and J ends were trimmed by 5 bases and 11 bases, with 19 bases remaining between them. This CDR3 is 14 amino acids long. The germline V gene has CDR1 ENHRY and CDR2 SYGVKD. Each CDR3 protein is one row after TCRdb ran MiXCR on the 5' RACE reads. The table includes some 500,000 distinct CDR3 sequences, about 14% detected once. General observations from the study: Within FACS-sorted repertoires, abundant clonotypes contaminating from the bulk population could be present.

The sequenced sample was PBMCs, obtained on the day of the yellow fever booster vaccination. The receptor was isolated from a young man who received the YFV17D yellow fever vaccine. This chain joins TRBV10-3 and TRBJ1-5; a possible D gene is TRBD1 (5 bases). The CDR3 spells CAISSGAGRMSQHF. The CDR3 DNA is TGTGCCATCAGTTCCGGGGCCGGTAGAATGTCCCAGCATTTT.